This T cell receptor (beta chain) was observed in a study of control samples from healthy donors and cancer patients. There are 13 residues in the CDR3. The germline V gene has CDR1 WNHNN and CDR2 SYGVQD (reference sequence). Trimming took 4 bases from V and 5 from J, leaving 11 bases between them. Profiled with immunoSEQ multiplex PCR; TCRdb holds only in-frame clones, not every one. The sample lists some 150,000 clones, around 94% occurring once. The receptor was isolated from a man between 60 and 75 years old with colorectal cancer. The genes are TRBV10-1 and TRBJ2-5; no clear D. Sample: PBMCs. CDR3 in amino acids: CASSAQAWETQYF. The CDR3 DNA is TGCGCCAGCAGTGCCCAGGCTTGGGAGACCCAGTACTTC.